This TCR beta chain was recovered during a study of T cells in Graves' hyperthyroidism and ophthalmopathy. Overall study results and limits: Blood samples included most of the expanded thyroid clonotypes exceeding 0.001. Model output signaled ophthalmopathy a median approximately 6.2 months ahead of onset.

This clonotype was seen many times. Its antigen is not identified. The CDR3 loop spans 14 amino acids. Germline CDR1 MNHEY, CDR2 SMNVEV (reference sequence). Trimming stripped 3 bases from V and 6 bases from J, with 14 bases between. RNA transcripts served as the template for amplifying TCR beta CDR3 regions. First-round RT-PCR targeting the TCR CDR3 was performed with the HTBI primer set. One entry per CDR3 protein, called by TCRdb with MiXCR from the multiplex PCR reads. The table lists around 400,000 distinct CDR3 sequences, approximately 14% of them singletons. Sequencing used blood. The sequence derives from a woman under 30 with Graves' hyperthyroidism that later progressed to Graves' ophthalmopathy. V is TRBV27 and J is TRBJ2-5; D uncertain. In DNA form, the CDR3 reads TGTGCCAGCAGTTTTAATGGCCCTGGACAGACCCAGTACTTC. Translating it yields CASSFNGPGQTQYF.